This TCR beta chain was identified during a study of T cell repertoires in cytomegalovirus infection. Germline CDR1 and CDR2: MNHEY and SVGAGI. This CDR3 contains 13 residues. Between the trimmed V and J ends, which lost 6 bases and 3 bases, there was a span of 12 bases. As to this clonotype: Its antigen is unidentified.

MiXCR was run by TCRdb on the reads, yielding one entry per CDR3 protein. The repertoire holds 340,000 or so distinct CDR3 sequences, with roughly 25% as singletons. The chain is built from TRBV6-5 and TRBJ2-7; possibly TRBD1 or TRBD2 for D (5 bases each). The sample consisted of cultured PBMCs, taken from culture after CMV antigen stimulation. The sequence was obtained from a human donor in good health (CMV status not recorded). Some clones in this sample may be carry-over from other donors' samples. DNA for the CDR3: TGTGCCAGCAGCCGGGACCGGTACTACGAGCAGTACTTC. Its translation is CASSRDRYYEQYF.